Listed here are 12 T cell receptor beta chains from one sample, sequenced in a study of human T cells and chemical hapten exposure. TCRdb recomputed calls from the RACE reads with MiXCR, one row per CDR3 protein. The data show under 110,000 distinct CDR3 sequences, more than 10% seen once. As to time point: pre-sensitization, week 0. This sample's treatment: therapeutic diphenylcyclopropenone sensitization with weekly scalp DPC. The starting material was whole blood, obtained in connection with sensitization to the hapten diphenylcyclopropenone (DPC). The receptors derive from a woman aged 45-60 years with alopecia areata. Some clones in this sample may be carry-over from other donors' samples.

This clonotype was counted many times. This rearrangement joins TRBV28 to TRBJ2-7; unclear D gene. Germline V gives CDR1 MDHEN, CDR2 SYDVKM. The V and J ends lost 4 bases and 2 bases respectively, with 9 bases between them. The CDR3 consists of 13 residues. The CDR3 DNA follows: TGTGCCAGCAGTTCCCGGTTCACCTACGAGCAGTACTTC. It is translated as CASSSRFTYEQYF.

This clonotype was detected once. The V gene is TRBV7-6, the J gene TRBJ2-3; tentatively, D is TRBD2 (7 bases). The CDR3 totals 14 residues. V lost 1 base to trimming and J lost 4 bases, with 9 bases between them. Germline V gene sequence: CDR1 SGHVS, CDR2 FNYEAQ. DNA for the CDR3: TGTGCCAGCAGCTTAGGGGGGGGCGCAGATACGCAGTATTTT. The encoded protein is CASSLGGGADTQYF.

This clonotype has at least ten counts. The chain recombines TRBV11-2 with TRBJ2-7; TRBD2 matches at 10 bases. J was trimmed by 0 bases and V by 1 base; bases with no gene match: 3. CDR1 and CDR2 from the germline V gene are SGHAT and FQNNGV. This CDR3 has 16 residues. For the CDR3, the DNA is TGTGCCAGCAGCTTAGCTAGCGGGGGACGCTCCTACGAGCAGTACTTC. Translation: CASSLASGGRSYEQYF.

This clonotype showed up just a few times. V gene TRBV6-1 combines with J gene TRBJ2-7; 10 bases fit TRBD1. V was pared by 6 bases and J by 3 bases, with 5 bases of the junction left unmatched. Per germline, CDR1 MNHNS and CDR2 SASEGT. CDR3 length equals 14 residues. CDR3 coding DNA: TGTGCCAGCAGGACCGGGACAGGGGACTACGAGCAGTACTTC. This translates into CASRTGTGDYEQYF.

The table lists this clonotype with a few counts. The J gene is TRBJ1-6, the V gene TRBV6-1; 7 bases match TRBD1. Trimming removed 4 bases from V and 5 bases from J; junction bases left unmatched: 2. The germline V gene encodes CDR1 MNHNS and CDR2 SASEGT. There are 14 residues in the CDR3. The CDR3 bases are TGTGCCAGCAGTGTGACAGGGCATAATTCACCCCTCCACTTT. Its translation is CASSVTGHNSPLHF.

This CDR3 is CAISESPGRVNSPLHF. As DNA, the CDR3 is TGTGCCATCAGTGAGTCCCCGGGCAGAGTTAATTCACCCCTCCACTTT. This chain connects TRBV10-3 to TRBJ1-6; D is ambiguous. The V end was cut by 0 bases, the J end by 6 bases, with 12 bases between. The CDR3 is 16 amino acids. Germline V gives CDR1 ENHRY, CDR2 SYGVKD.

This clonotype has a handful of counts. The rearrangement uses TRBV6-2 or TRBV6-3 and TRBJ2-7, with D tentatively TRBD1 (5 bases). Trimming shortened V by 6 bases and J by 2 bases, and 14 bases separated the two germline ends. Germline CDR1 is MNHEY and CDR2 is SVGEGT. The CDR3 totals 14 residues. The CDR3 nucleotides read TGTGCCAGCAGACTTCTTGCCAGGGCCTACGAGCAGTACTTC. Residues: CASRLLARAYEQYF.

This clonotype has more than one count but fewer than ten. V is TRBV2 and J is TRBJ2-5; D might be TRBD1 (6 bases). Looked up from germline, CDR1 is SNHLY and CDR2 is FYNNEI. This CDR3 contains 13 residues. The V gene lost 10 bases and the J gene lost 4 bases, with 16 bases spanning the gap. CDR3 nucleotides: TGTGCCACCAACCGGGACAAAGGAGAGACCCAGTACTTC. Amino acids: CATNRDKGETQYF.

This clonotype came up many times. DNA of the CDR3: TGTGCCAGCAGCTATCCAGGGACACCTTTTGAAGCTTTCTTT. Amino acid sequence: CASSYPGTPFEAFF. V gene TRBV11-1 combines with J gene TRBJ1-1, with D possibly TRBD1 on 6 matching bases. CDR3 length: 14 residues. Germline values: CDR1 SGHAT, CDR2 FQDESV (reference sequence). Deletions cut 4 bases from V and 7 bases from J, with 16 bases between. Full variable domain (rest looked up from reference TRBV11-1 and TRBJ1-1): EAEVAQSPRYKITEKSQAVAFWCDPISGHATLYWYRQILGQGPELLVQFQDESVVDDSQLPKDRFSAERLKGVDSTLKIQPAELGDSAMYLCASSYPGTPFEAFFGQGTRLTVV.

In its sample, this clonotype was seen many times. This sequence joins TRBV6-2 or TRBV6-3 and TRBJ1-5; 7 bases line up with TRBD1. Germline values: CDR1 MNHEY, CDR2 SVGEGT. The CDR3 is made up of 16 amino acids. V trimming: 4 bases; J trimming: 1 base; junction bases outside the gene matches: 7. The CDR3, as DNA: TGTGCCAGCAGTTTCGGACAGGCCAGGAGCAATCAGCCCCAGCATTTT. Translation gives CASSFGQARSNQPQHF.

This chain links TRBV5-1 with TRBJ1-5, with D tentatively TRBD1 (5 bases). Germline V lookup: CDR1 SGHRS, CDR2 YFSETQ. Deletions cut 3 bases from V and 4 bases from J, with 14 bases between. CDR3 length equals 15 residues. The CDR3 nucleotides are TGCGCCAGCAGCTCCCTAGGGGCTCAGAATCAGCCCCAGCATTTT. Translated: CASSSLGAQNQPQHF.

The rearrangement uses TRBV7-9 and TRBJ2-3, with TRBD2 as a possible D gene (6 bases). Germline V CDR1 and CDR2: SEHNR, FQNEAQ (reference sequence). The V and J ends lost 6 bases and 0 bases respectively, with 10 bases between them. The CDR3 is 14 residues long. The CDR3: CASSRDLSTDTQYF. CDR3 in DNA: TGTGCCAGCAGTCGGGACTTGAGCACAGATACGCAGTATTTT.